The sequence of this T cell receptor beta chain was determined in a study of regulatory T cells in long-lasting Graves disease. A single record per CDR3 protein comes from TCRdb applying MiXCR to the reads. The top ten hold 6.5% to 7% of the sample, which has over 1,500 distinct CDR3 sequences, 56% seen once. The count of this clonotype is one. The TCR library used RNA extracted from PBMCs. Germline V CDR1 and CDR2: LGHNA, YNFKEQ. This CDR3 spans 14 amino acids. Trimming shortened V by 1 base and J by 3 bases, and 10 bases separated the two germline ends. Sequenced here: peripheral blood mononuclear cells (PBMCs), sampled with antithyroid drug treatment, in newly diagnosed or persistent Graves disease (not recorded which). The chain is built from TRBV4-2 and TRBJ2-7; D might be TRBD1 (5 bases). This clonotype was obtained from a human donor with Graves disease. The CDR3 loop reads CASSQGQGDYEQYF. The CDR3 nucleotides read TGTGCCAGCAGCCAAGGGCAGGGCGACTACGAGCAGTACTTC.